This is a list of T cell receptor beta chains from one sample in a study of blood T cell repertoires in COVID-19. TCRdb's table, derived via immunoSEQ multiplex PCR, lists solely in-frame clones and lacks some. The table shows 380,000 or so clones, with approximately 86% occurring only once. The specimen was peripheral blood. All receptors derive from a woman aged 60 to 75 with COVID-19, enrolled during active disease. The CDR3 runs from the conserved cysteine through the conserved F or W.

j_gene | v_gene | CDR3aa
TRBJ1-1 | TRBV18 | CASSPAGKNTEAFF
TRBJ2-5 | TRBV5-1 | CASSLDSPGETQYF
TRBJ2-1 | TRBV4-1 | CASSQKGQGSYNEQFF
TRBJ1-5 | TRBV5-6 | CASSFRGNQPQHF
TRBJ2-3 | TRBV10-3 | CAISEQVTSTDTQYF
TRBJ1-2 | TRBV30 | CAWRGQGSGYTF
TRBJ2-7 | TRBV12-3/TRBV12-4 | CASSPGGAEQYF
TRBJ1-1 | TRBV7-2 | CASSLVVGSMDDTEAFF
TRBJ1-1 | TRBV11-1 | CASSNLFNTEAFF
TRBJ2-2 | TRBV3-1/TRBV3-2 | CASLAGGAGGELFF
TRBJ1-5 | TRBV2 | CASSVVPNLRQPQHF
TRBJ1-1 | TRBV15 | CATSSGPYTEAFF
TRBJ2-3 | TRBV9 | CASSVGSGGVRVMQYF
TRBJ2-7 | TRBV29-1 | CSVEHGQSSYEQYF
TRBJ2-1 | TRBV7-9 | CASSLAGGLSEQFF
TRBJ2-7 | TRBV5-5 | CASSLGGAGYEQYF
TRBJ2-7 | TRBV4-1 | CASSHAQGTIYEQYF
TRBJ2-7 | TRBV18 | CASSPFQGAGNEQYF
TRBJ1-4 | TRBV24-1 | CATLQRDRDEKLFF
TRBJ1-3 | TRBV10-3 | CAIRKPSAGNTIYF
TRBJ1-5 | TRBV5-1 | CASSLGPRGSNQPQHF
TRBJ1-1 | TRBV7-2 | CASSFWETEAFF
TRBJ2-5 | TRBV4-1 | CASSQVLQETQYF
TRBJ2-3 | TRBV5-1 | CASSLGGTDTQYF
TRBJ2-3 | TRBV19 | CASCGGPKTDTQYF
TRBJ1-5 | TRBV19 | CASTSGGYQPQHF
TRBJ2-5 | TRBV30 | CAWSRYLREETQYF
- | TRBV27 | CASHRTSGGSYEQYF
TRBJ2-7 | TRBV6-7 | CASSYSRTGKWYEQYF
TRBJ1-5 | TRBV6-1 | CASSETLGGVGSKPQHF
TRBJ1-4 | TRBV7-2 | CASSPENEKLFF
TRBJ2-3 | TRBV9 | CASSTKLAGGKDF
TRBJ1-1 | TRBV19 | CASSIDRENTEAFF
TRBJ2-5 | TRBV5-4 | CASSLAASGGTETQYF
TRBJ1-2 | TRBV3-1/TRBV3-2 | CASSLSRRGAAQKNYGYTF
TRBJ2-5 | TRBV6-5 | CASSRQGATETQYF
TRBJ1-2 | TRBV5-8 | CASSLGLATNYGYTF
TRBJ2-1 | TRBV7-2 | CASSPTGTAGGRGEQFF
TRBJ2-1 | TRBV6-5 | CASSYWRGAYNEQFF
TRBJ2-1 | TRBV13 | CASSFGYNEQFF
TRBJ1-1 | TRBV4-1 | CASSQPGQYPPKILF
TRBJ2-5 | TRBV7-2 | CASSTWTDPRLETQYF
TRBJ2-5 | TRBV6-7 | CASIPRRETQYF
TRBJ2-1 | TRBV5-1 | CASSLGQGGYNEQFF
TRBJ1-1 | TRBV11-2 | CASSPRTEAFF
TRBJ2-3 | TRBV6-4 | CASSEESDGTDTQYF
TRBJ2-5 | TRBV9 | CASSPTTRWETQYF
TRBJ2-3 | TRBV11-2 | CASSRPGGDTQYF
TRBJ2-7 | TRBV6-2/TRBV6-3 | CASSYPTAYYEQYF
TRBJ1-1 | TRBV19 | CASTKVGVNTEAFF
TRBJ2-3 | TRBV18 | CASSPEAGGPGTDTQYF
TRBJ1-5 | TRBV6-2/TRBV6-3 | CASSQTGNQPQHF
TRBJ2-1 | TRBV18 | CASSRDRKSSYNEQFF